The 28 T cell receptor beta chains given below trace back to one sample, sequenced in a study of tumor-infiltrating lymphocytes in primary liver carcinoma (TCRdb year 2017). Sequenced using an Illumina HiSeq 2500. A constant-region primer and ProtoScript II reverse transcriptase were used to reverse-transcribe TCRbeta-specific cDNA from around 530 ng total RNA. TCRbeta libraries were built with three nested multiplex PCR rounds, a slightly modified ARM-PCR procedure. Multiplex TRBV1-TRBV30 forward primers and a Cbeta reverse primer were used in the first two PCR rounds, each of which was run for about 10 cycles. The public reads were run again by TCRdb, first through fastp at Q25 and then through MiXCR, and only productive beta chains were kept. Rows with one shared CDR3 protein collapse into an entry with the most common genes and DNA. The sample yields 90,000 to 150,000 distinct CDR3 sequences; about two thirds were counted once. Over 8% of the sample lies in the top ten.

Without any cell sorting, total RNA and DNA were extracted together from around 20-30 mg of bulk tissue using the AllPrep DNA/RNA mini kit. Specimen: tumor-adjacent normal liver tissue. These receptors were obtained from a woman aged 55-69 years with primary liver carcinoma and hepatitis B virus infection.

This chain links TRBV29-1 with TRBJ2-1; no reliable D call. Germline assignment: CDR1 SQVTM and CDR2 ANQGSEA. The CDR3 runs to 12 residues. V was clipped by 3 bases and J by 16 bases, with 19 bases between them. The CDR3 protein is CSVDRPNNVQFF. CDR3 DNA: TGCAGCGTTGACAGGCCGAACAATGTGCAATTCTTC.

V is TRBV29-1 and J is TRBJ2-2, with D perhaps matching TRBD1 (6 bases). V was clipped by 7 bases and J by 3 bases, with 12 bases between them. The germline V gene has CDR1 SQVTM and CDR2 ANQGSEA. This CDR3 has 13 amino acids. The DNA of the CDR3 is TGCAGCGCTCCACAGGGAGACACCGGGGAGCTGTTTTTT. Translation: CSAPQGDTGELFF.

This clonotype has just a few counts. At one end the junction does not follow the germline gene, possibly because of a read error. The chain is built from TRBV11-2 and TRBJ2-7, with D possibly called TRBD1 or TRBD2 (5 bases each). Germline-derived CDR1 and CDR2 are SGHAT and FQNNGV. The CDR3 loop spans 16 amino acids. The chain's CDR3 is CASSLVGVGRGYEQYF. DNA for the CDR3: TGTGCCAGCAGCTTAGTGGGGGTCGGCCGTGGGTACGAGCAATACTTC.

J is TRBJ2-1 and V is TRBV11-3; unclear D gene. Germline CDR1 reads SGHNT; CDR2 reads YENEEA. The CDR3 has 17 amino acids. Deletions cut 5 bases from V and 1 base from J, with 18 bases between. The CDR3 nucleotides are TGTGCCAGCAGCACAGATCCCAGGAGTCTTTCCTACAATGAGCAGTTCTTC. Translated, it gives CASSTDPRSLSYNEQFF.

V gene TRBV25-1 combines with J gene TRBJ2-7; TRBD1 or TRBD2 may be the D gene (6 bases each). V lost 7 bases and J lost 13, with 17 bases in between. The CDR3 sequence is 11 residues long. Germline V gene lookup returns CDR1 MGHDK and CDR2 SYGVNS. CDR3 coding DNA: TGTGCCAGCACCAAGGGGGGTGCGCACTACTTC. Protein product: CASTKGGAHYF.

Notes on this clonotype: Here the CDR3 omits its conserved ending phenylalanine or tryptophan, so a read error is the likely source. This chain links TRBV29-1 with TRBJ2-1; the D gene is possibly TRBD2 (6 bases). Deletions cut 1 base from V and 0 bases from J, with 16 bases between. CDR1 and CDR2 (germline): SQVTM, ANQGSEA. The CDR3 runs 17 residues. Here the CDR3 reads CSVEGFGGEISYNEQFS. CDR3 DNA: TGCAGCGTTGAAGGGTTCGGCGGGGAGATCTCCTACAATGAGCAGTTCTCC.

The chain combines TRBV29-1 with TRBJ2-1; tentatively, D is TRBD1 or TRBD2 (5 bases each). This CDR3 is built from 14 residues. V was pared by 7 bases and J by 2 bases, with 15 bases between. The germline gives CDR1 SQVTM, CDR2 ANQGSEA. CDR3 nucleotide sequence: TGCAGCGGCCGGGACGTGGTCACCTACAATGAGCAGTTCTTC. This codes for CSGRDVVTYNEQFF.

In the case of this clonotype: The missing conserved phenylalanine or tryptophan at the end of this CDR3 makes a read error likely. This chain joins TRBV11-2 and TRBJ2-3; possibly TRBD2 for D (6 bases). CDR1 is SGHAT and CDR2 is FQNNGV in the germline V gene. The CDR3 contains 15 residues. The CDR3 nucleotides are TGTGCCAGCAGCTCCTTCTCGACTAGTACAGGTACGCAGTATTAT. Translation: CASSSFSTSTGTQYY.

Regarding this clonotype: A much larger clone lies a single base off, so this may be a read error. The J gene is TRBJ2-5, the V gene TRBV5-4; TRBD1 is a possible D gene (5 bases). Trimming stripped 4 bases from V and 7 bases from J, with 14 bases between. The CDR3 spans 13 residues. The germline CDR1 and CDR2 sequences are SGHNT and YYREEE (reference sequence). The CDR3 is CASSQDSEGTQYF. CDR3 nucleotide sequence: TGTGCCAGCAGCCAAGACAGTGAAGGGACCCAGTACTTC.

The V and J genes are TRBV11-2 and TRBJ2-1, with TRBD2 matching over 7 bases. This CDR3 has 15 residues. The germline V gene encodes CDR1 SGHAT and CDR2 FQNNGV. The J segment lost 3 bases and the V segment lost 1 base, leaving 3 bases of the junction unmatched. The CDR3 region has the DNA TGTGCCAGCAGCTTAGCGCAGCGGGGCTACAATGAGCAGTTCTTC. This codes for CASSLAQRGYNEQFF.

This clonotype was found many times. The rearrangement links TRBV5-1 to TRBJ2-6; 7 bases line up with TRBD1. The V segment lost 5 bases and the J segment 0 bases; nucleotides outside the gene matches: 11. The CDR3 length is 18 residues. Germline V gene sequence: CDR1 SGHRS, CDR2 YFSETQ. CDR3 loop: CASSLYLTGSSGANVLTF. The CDR3 DNA reads as TGCGCCAGCAGTCTTTACTTGACAGGGTCCTCTGGGGCCAACGTCCTGACTTTC.

Regarding this clonotype: In this CDR3 the conserved last residue, phenylalanine or tryptophan, is missing, so a read error is likely. V gene TRBV28 combines with J gene TRBJ1-1, with D possibly being TRBD1 (6 bases). The length of the CDR3 is 13 residues. The V gene's germline CDR1 is MDHEN and CDR2 SYDVKM. V lost 3 bases, J lost 6 bases, and 11 bases lay in between. The CDR3 DNA reads as TGTGCCAGCAGTTTGTGGGACAATTCTGAAGCTTTCCTT. This sequence encodes CASSLWDNSEAFL.

Note on this clonotype: Lacking the conserved final phenylalanine or tryptophan, this CDR3 likely reflects a read error. The chain combines TRBV5-6 with TRBJ1-5; the D is unclear. This CDR3 comprises 14 residues. CDR1 is SGHDT, CDR2 YYEEEE, per germline. V was pared by 4 bases and J by 4 bases, with 12 bases between. CDR3: CASSMALGNQPQHL. In nucleotides, the CDR3 is TGTGCCAGCAGCATGGCCCTGGGGAATCAGCCCCAGCATTTG.

In the case of this clonotype: Relative to the germline gene, one junction end is altered; a read error may explain this. The chain recombines TRBV12-3 or TRBV12-4 with TRBJ1-1; D gene uncertain. The CDR3 spans 13 residues. The chain's CDR3 is CASSSGMKTEAFF. In nucleotides, the CDR3 is TGTGCCAGCAGTTCCGGGATGAAGACTGAAGCTTTCTTT.

As regards this clonotype: Possible read error: a much larger clone is one base away. This chain links TRBV5-1 with TRBJ2-3; 14 bases agree with TRBD2. The CDR3 consists of 16 residues. Germline-derived CDR1 and CDR2 are SGHRS and YFSETQ. The CDR3 nucleotides are TGCGCCAGCGGCTCCGGGACTAGCGGGAGTGTTGATATGCAGTATTTT. Residues: CASGSGTSGSVDMQYF.

Details on this clonotype: The junction differs from germline at one of its ends, possibly a read error. V gene TRBV5-5 combines with J gene TRBJ2-5; perhaps TRBD2 as D (6 bases). The CDR3 has 15 residues. Germline V CDR1 and CDR2: SGHKS, YYEKEE (reference sequence). CDR3 in amino acids: CAGSLRPSERETQYF. CDR3 DNA: TGTGCCGGCAGCTTGAGGCCTAGCGAGAGGGAGACCCAGTACTTC. Variable domain in full (rest from reference TRBV5-5 and TRBJ2-5): DAGVTQSPTHLIKTRGQQVTLRCSPISGHKSVSWYQQVLGQGPQFIFQYYEKEERGRGNFPDRFSARQFPNYSSELNVNALLLGDSALYLCAGSLRPSERETQYFGPGTRLLVL.

Here the CDR3 reads CASSGRTSGGLYNEQFF. In DNA form, the CDR3 reads TGTGCCAGCAGCGGGAGGACTAGCGGGGGACTCTACAATGAGCAGTTCTTC. The chain uses TRBV9 and TRBJ2-1; 13 nucleotides match TRBD2. Germline CDR1 SGDLS, CDR2 YYNGEE. Germline trimming cut 3 bases from V and 3 bases from J; bases unmatched to any gene: 6. CDR3 length: 17 residues.

To note about this clonotype: Because the CDR3 is missing its conserved closing phenylalanine or tryptophan, this is likely a read error. J is TRBJ1-6 and V is TRBV6-5, with 7 bases aligning to TRBD1. With V trimmed by 8 bases and J by 13 bases, 17 bases remained unmatched. This CDR3 region has 15 residues. Germline lookup yields CDR1 MNHEY and CDR2 SVGAGI. CDR3: CASQGGGGTSPPLHL. The CDR3 region has the DNA TGTGCCAGCCAGGGCGGAGGGGGCACGAGTCCGCCCCTCCACCTT.

This clonotype has more than one count but fewer than ten. The chain combines TRBV2 with TRBJ1-1; maybe TRBD1 (5 bases). Germline V gene sequence: CDR1 SNHLY, CDR2 FYNNEI. V gave up 1 base and J gave up 6 bases, with 15 bases separating them. The CDR3 is made up of 15 amino acids. The CDR3 sequence is CASSEDFRASAEAFF. Here the CDR3 DNA reads TGTGCCAGCAGTGAAGACTTCAGGGCATCTGCTGAAGCTTTCTTT.

This clonotype showed up just once. A much larger clone lies a single base off, so this may be a read error. The chain employs TRBV7-9 and TRBJ1-2; 8 bases are shared with TRBD1. The CDR3 consists of 13 residues. The V gene's germline CDR1 is SEHNR and CDR2 FQNEAQ (reference sequence). CDR3 DNA: TGTGCCGGCAGCCAGACAGGGGAGGGTGGCTACACCTTC. It codes for CAGSQTGEGGYTF.

This clonotype was counted once. The chain recombines TRBV5-1 with TRBJ2-7, with D hard to call. This CDR3 region has 14 residues. From germline, CDR1 is SGHRS and CDR2 YFSETQ. CDR3 coding DNA: TGCGCCAACAGCTTGTTCGCGGCAAGCTACGAGCAGTACGTC. It specifies CANSLFAASYEQYV.

On this clonotype itself: The CDR3 end shows no conserved phenylalanine or tryptophan, and so a read error is likely. The chain combines TRBV12-3 or TRBV12-4 with TRBJ1-5; D is ambiguous. Trimming removed 2 bases at V and 0 bases at J, with 8 bases between. This CDR3 has 15 residues. The CDR3 region has the DNA TGTGCCAGCAGTTTAAGCCCAGGTAGCAATCAGCCCCAGCATTTA. Its translation is CASSLSPGSNQPQHL.

This clonotype has at least ten counts. The rearrangement joins TRBV6-6 to TRBJ2-7, with D possibly called TRBD1 or TRBD2 (7 bases each). The V end lost 0 bases, the J end lost 2 bases, and 14 bases lay between the germline ends. CDR3 length: 16 residues. Germline CDR1 MNHNY, CDR2 SVGAGI (reference sequence). CDR3 sequence: CASSYSGGTATYEQYF. CDR3 DNA sequence: TGTGCCAGCAGTTACTCGGGGGGGACAGCTACCTACGAGCAGTACTTC.

This clonotype was counted many times. The chain links TRBV7-9 to TRBJ2-1; D ambiguous. Germline lookup yields CDR1 SEHNR and CDR2 FQNEAQ (reference sequence). V shed 1 base and J shed 9 bases, with 13 bases lying between them. The length of the CDR3 is 14 residues. CDR3 bases: TGTGCCAGCAGCTTAGGCGGTGCTCGCGGTGAGCAGTTCTTC. Translated, it gives CASSLGGARGEQFF.

Remarks on this clonotype: Because the CDR3 is missing its conserved closing phenylalanine or tryptophan, this is likely a read error. The chain carries TRBV2 and TRBJ1-1; D remains ambiguous. CDR3 size: 14 residues. V gave up 0 bases and J gave up 0 bases, with 5 bases separating them. The germline V gene encodes CDR1 SNHLY and CDR2 FYNNEI. The CDR3 is CASSEASMNTEAFL. In nucleotides, the CDR3 is TGTGCCAGCAGTGAAGCCTCCATGAACACTGAAGCTTTCCTT.

This clonotype was counted only a few times. A much larger clone differs by one base, so this may be a read error. This chain connects TRBV4-2 to TRBJ2-6; D gene unclear. With 0 bases removed from V and 6 bases from J, the gap between germline ends came to 12 bases. This CDR3 spans 16 amino acids. The germline V gene encodes CDR1 LGHNA and CDR2 YNFKEQ. The CDR3 nucleotides read TGTGCCAGCAGCCAAGAGGGTGGAACTGAGGCCAACGTCCTGACTTTC. Amino acids: CASSQEGGTEANVLTF.

The rearrangement links TRBV5-3 to TRBJ1-1; D is undetermined. TRBV5-3 is marked as an open reading frame, function uncertain. The CDR3 runs 15 residues. With 8 bases removed from V and 0 bases from J, the gap between germline ends came to 17 bases. DNA of the CDR3: TGTGCCAGGAGCCTGAGACGCAGGTTGAACACTGAAGCTTTCTTT. Translation: CARSLRRRLNTEAFF.

About this clonotype itself: The junction shows a germline mismatch at one end, possibly a read error. The chain joins TRBV4-2 to TRBJ1-3; D unresolved. Germline V CDR1 and CDR2: LGHNA, YNFKEQ. The CDR3 contains 14 residues. CDR3 sequence: CASSQEDPGDTIYF. In DNA form, the CDR3 reads TGTGCCAGCAGCCAAGAGGATCCTGGAGACACCATATATTTT.